This section outlines one T cell receptor (beta chain) sequence together with its context. Its antigen is not identified. Study-level findings and limits: The larger cohort examined one V-J beta rearrangement, not whole repertoires. The TCR gene usage of tumor memory CD4+ T cells clustered together with blood and lymph node memory CD4+ cells and with lymph node naive CD4+ cells. Tumor-infiltrating Treg TCR alpha and beta sequences overlapped most with tumor naive CD4+ T cells, then blood naive.

The sorted Tregs were CD4+CD25+CD127-/low cells. Constant-region reverse primers amplified full-length variable regions, followed by semi-nested Nested Universal Primer A PCR. Each CDR3 protein gets one entry after TCRdb re-called the 5' RACE reads with MiXCR. The sample holds 12,000 or so distinct CDR3 sequences, 51% seen once. The source material was tumor-infiltrating Tregs sorted from the breast tumor. This TCR was sampled from a female donor with breast cancer.

The CDR3 nucleotides read TGCAGCGTTGGGACAGGGAACACTGAAGCTTTCTTT. It translates to CSVGTGNTEAFF. The chain has TRBV29-1 and TRBJ1-1; TRBD1 matches at 7 bases. CDR1 is SQVTM and CDR2 is ANQGSEA in the germline V gene. V lost 4 bases to trimming and J lost 1 base; unmatched junction nucleotides: 0. The CDR3 runs to 12 residues.